What follows are 8 T cell receptor beta chains derived from one specimen sequenced in a study of blood T cells in healthy people across ages. Through a sample-barcoded 5' primer and a J-beta primer mix, a second PCR was run for roughly 6 to 12 cycles. TCRdb ran MiXCR on the 5' RACE reads and lists one entry per CDR3 protein. The sample holds fewer than 2 million distinct CDR3 sequences, around 40% seen once. Material for sequencing was blood. The receptors were sampled from a human donor in good health.

This clonotype showed up just a few times. The chain employs TRBV5-1 and TRBJ2-1, with a tentative D call TRBD2 (5 bases). The V gene lost 5 bases and the J gene lost 4 bases, with 13 bases spanning the gap. Germline CDR1 SGHRS, CDR2 YFSETQ. The CDR3 runs to 14 residues. The CDR3 bases are TGCGCCAGCAGTGAGGACTGGTCGTACAATGAGCAGTTCTTC. Residues: CASSEDWSYNEQFF.

This clonotype occurred a few times. This chain uses TRBV6-6 with TRBJ2-3; TRBD1 aligns across 9 bases. Germline V CDR1 and CDR2: MNHNY, SVGAGI (reference sequence). The CDR3 has 15 residues. The J segment lost 2 bases and the V segment lost 2 bases, leaving 2 bases of the junction unmatched. The CDR3 spells CASSYNRGHTDTQYF. The CDR3 nucleotides read TGTGCCAGCAGTTACAACAGGGGGCACACAGATACGCAGTATTTT.

This clonotype occurred a few times. The J gene is TRBJ1-5, the V gene TRBV2, with D unresolved. The CDR3 extends over 13 amino acids. V dropped 5 bases and J dropped 7 bases, with 12 bases sitting between them. In germline, CDR1 is SNHLY, CDR2 FYNNEI. In DNA, the CDR3 is TGTGCCAGCAGTTTTGGTTTACGGCAGCCCCAGCATTTT. Amino acid sequence: CASSFGLRQPQHF.

This clonotype was counted between two and nine times. The CDR3 region has the DNA TGTGCCATCAGCGGGGGAGGCGACGGCAGGAATGAGCAGTTCTTC. Translation gives CAISGGGDGRNEQFF. J is TRBJ2-1 and V is TRBV10-3, with D perhaps matching TRBD2 (6 bases). The CDR3 sequence is 15 residues long. V gave up 6 bases and J gave up 7 bases, with 19 bases separating them. Germline CDR1 is ENHRY and CDR2 is SYGVKD.

This clonotype showed up just a few times. The V call is TRBV12-3 or TRBV12-4, the J call TRBJ1-1, with 7 bases that match TRBD1. The CDR3 is 13 residues long. Trimming cost V 0 bases and J 8 bases; bases outside gene matches: 3. CDR3 sequence: CASSLARDREAFF. The CDR3 DNA reads TGTGCCAGCAGTTTAGCGCGGGACAGAGAAGCTTTCTTT.

This clonotype was picked up a small number of times. The chain links TRBV12-3 or TRBV12-4 to TRBJ2-2; 7 bases line up with TRBD1. Unmatched junction bases numbered 13, after V lost 7 bases and J lost 5 bases. This CDR3 contains 16 residues. The CDR3 sequence is CASNPFRTGWTGELFF. The CDR3 DNA is TGTGCCAGCAACCCCTTTCGGACAGGATGGACCGGGGAGCTGTTTTTT.

The genes are TRBV29-1 and TRBJ1-1; the D is unclear. The V gene's germline CDR1 is SQVTM and CDR2 ANQGSEA. The ends were cut back, 4 bases at V and 1 base at J, with 7 bases in the middle. The CDR3 runs 12 residues. The CDR3 nucleotides read TGCAGCGTTGTCCACAAGAACACTGAAGCTTTCTTT. Translated, it gives CSVVHKNTEAFF.

This clonotype was seen only a few times. The chain combines TRBV12-3 or TRBV12-4 with TRBJ1-6, with D possibly TRBD1 on 5 matching bases. Deletions cut 6 bases from V and 13 bases from J, with 13 bases between. CDR3 length: 12 amino acids. The CDR3: CASRQQAGPLHF. In DNA, the CDR3 is TGTGCCAGCAGACAGCAGGCAGGGCCCCTCCACTTT.